The clone carrying this TCR beta chain was counted a single time. Its cognate antigen is unknown. The germline gene is not matched at one end of the junction; a read error may be the cause. Sequencing was performed with immunoSEQ multiplex PCR; in TCRdb, only in-frame clones are kept and a portion is missing. The data hold approximately 100,000 clones, with 90% to 95% observed a single time. This sample was included in a study of T cell responses to AZD1222 COVID-19 vaccine. Across the whole study: Pooling of second doses given at about 4 or about 12 weeks was done. The study, taken as a whole, reports: Repertoire sampling happened only post peak T cell response. Following two doses of AZD1222, Spike-specific TCR breadth and depth rose.

The CDR3 is made up of 14 amino acids. CDR1 and CDR2 (germline): SGHKS, YYEKEE (reference sequence). The sequence came from an adult in good health. This chain links TRBV5-5 with TRBJ2-3, with 7 bases aligning to TRBD1. Sequences were derived from peripheral blood, sampled on day 0 of AZD1222 vaccination. The CDR3 DNA is TGTGCCAGCAGATTGGGACAGCTCACAGATACGCAGTATTTT. This translates into CASRLGQLTDTQYF.